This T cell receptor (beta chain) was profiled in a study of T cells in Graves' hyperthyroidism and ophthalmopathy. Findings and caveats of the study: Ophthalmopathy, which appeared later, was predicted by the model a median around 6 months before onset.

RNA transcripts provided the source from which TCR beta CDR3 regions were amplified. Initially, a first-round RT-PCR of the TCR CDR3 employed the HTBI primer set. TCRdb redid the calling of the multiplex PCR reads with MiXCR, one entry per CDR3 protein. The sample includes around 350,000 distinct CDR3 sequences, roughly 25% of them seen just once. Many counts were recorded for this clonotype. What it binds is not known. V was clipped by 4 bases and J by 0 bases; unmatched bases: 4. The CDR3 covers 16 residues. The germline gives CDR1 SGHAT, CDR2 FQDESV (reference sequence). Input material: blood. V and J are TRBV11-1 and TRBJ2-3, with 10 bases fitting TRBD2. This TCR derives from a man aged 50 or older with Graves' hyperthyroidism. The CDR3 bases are TGTGCCAGCAGCTCTCTAGCGGGAGCTAGCACAGATACGCAGTATTTT. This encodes CASSSLAGASTDTQYF.